What follows is one T cell receptor (beta chain) and its context. Trimming removed 7 bases from V and 3 bases from J, with 16 bases in between. Germline CDR1 is MNHNY and CDR2 is SVGAGI (reference sequence). The CDR3 extends over 14 amino acids. Produced via immunoSEQ multiplex PCR; TCRdb's table is partial and in-frame only. The sample carries tens of thousands of clones, about 87% recorded once. The data were taken from a study of control samples from healthy donors and cancer patients. This TCR was sampled from a woman aged 70-85 years in good health. The specimen sequenced was blood. This chain uses TRBV6-6 with TRBJ2-7; D unresolved. The CDR3 bases are TGTGCCAGCACCGACCTACTACAGCGCTACGAGCAGTACTTC. Protein product: CASTDLLQRYEQYF.